These 19 T cell receptor beta chains were sequenced from one sample in a study of post-analysis software for immune sequencing data (dated by TCRdb to about 2015). For these TCRs, the target antigens are not known. Library method: PCR. Sequencing used an Illumina HiSeq 2500. To reduce PCR and sequencing biases, unique molecular identifiers were incorporated into the TCR beta cDNA libraries. TCRdb trimmed the raw reads at Q25, called clones with MiXCR and kept productive beta chains. Each CDR3 protein gets just one entry, which takes the most common genes and DNA from the rows behind it. For this sample the table gives 800,000 to 950,000 distinct CDR3 sequences, of which approximately 53% were detected only once. The ten largest clones add up to 4.6% of the sample. Results the study describes overall, beyond this receptor: A handful of TRBV segments, including TRBV5-6, TRBV5-1 and TRBV20-1, were significantly more frequent in patients than controls.

The specimen was blood. The receptors stem from a girl between 5 and 17 years old with multiple sclerosis.

This chain links TRBV7-2 with TRBJ2-3; 8 bases are shared with TRBD2. Germline CDR1 and CDR2: SGHTA and FQGNSA. The CDR3 covers 15 residues. J lost 2 bases, V lost 5 bases, and 6 bases had no gene match. CDR3 bases: TGTGCCAGCAGCCCTGAGCGGGGGTACACAGATACGCAGTATTTT. It codes for CASSPERGYTDTQYF.

The chain uses TRBV10-3 and TRBJ2-5, with D maybe TRBD2 (6 bases). Trimming removed 4 bases from V and 3 bases from J, with 12 bases in between. This CDR3 spans 14 amino acids. Germline V CDR1 and CDR2: ENHRY, SYGVKD. This CDR3 is CAISASKREETQYF. CDR3 sequence (DNA): TGTGCCATCAGTGCCTCCAAGCGGGAAGAGACCCAGTACTTC.

The genes are TRBV12-3 or TRBV12-4 and TRBJ1-2, with TRBD1 identical over 7 bases. J lost 2 bases, V lost 5 bases, and 11 bases had no gene match. The CDR3 sequence is 16 residues long. In nucleotides, the CDR3 is TGTGCCAGCAGTCCCCGGGGCCAGGGGGTAAACTATGGCTACACCTTC. Translating it yields CASSPRGQGVNYGYTF.

The rearrangement links TRBV15 to TRBJ2-7; D may be TRBD2 (5 bases). This CDR3 contains 18 residues. Trimming removed 0 bases from V and 5 bases from J, with 23 bases in between. CDR1 is LNHNV, CDR2 YYDKDF, per germline (reference sequence). The CDR3: CATSRDPARSGLSHEQYF. The CDR3 coding sequence is TGTGCCACCAGCAGAGACCCGGCTCGCTCAGGACTCTCGCACGAGCAGTACTTC.

This clonotype appeared a few times. The chain couples TRBV20-1 to TRBJ1-6, with a weak D call TRBD1 (6 bases). V was trimmed by 1 base and J by 9 bases, leaving 13 bases between them. This CDR3 region has 14 residues. Germline CDR1 is DFQATT and CDR2 is SNEGSKA (reference sequence). The DNA for the CDR3 is TGCAGTGCTAGAGGCACACAGGGTGTTTCACCCCTCCACTTT. This codes for CSARGTQGVSPLHF.

The chain recombines TRBV29-1 with TRBJ1-2; D is undetermined. Trimming removed 4 bases from V and 1 base from J, with 7 bases in between. The CDR3 sequence is 12 residues long. In germline, CDR1 is SQVTM, CDR2 ANQGSEA. The CDR3 DNA is TGCAGCGTTGGGAGTAGTAACTATGGCTACACCTTC. The encoded protein is CSVGSSNYGYTF.

This clonotype was counted a few times. The chain uses TRBV11-2 and TRBJ2-7; D is ambiguous. CDR1 and CDR2 from the germline V gene are SGHAT and FQNNGV. The CDR3 contains 15 residues. Trimming removed 3 bases from V and 2 bases from J, with 14 bases in between. The CDR3 region is CASSFDPFRTYEQYF. Here the CDR3 DNA reads TGTGCCAGCAGCTTTGACCCATTTCGGACCTACGAGCAGTACTTC. Full variable domain (rest looked up from reference TRBV11-2 and TRBJ2-7): EAGVAQSPRYKIIEKRQSVAFWCNPISGHATLYWYQQILGQGPKLLIQFQNNGVVDDSQLPKDRFSAERLKGVDSTLKIQPAKLEDSAVYLCASSFDPFRTYEQYFGPGTRLTVT.

The chain joins TRBV7-6 to TRBJ1-2; tentative D call: TRBD1 (6 bases). V was clipped by 5 bases and J by 8 bases, with 15 bases between them. In germline, CDR1 is SGHVS, CDR2 FNYEAQ. This CDR3 has 13 amino acids. CDR3 protein: CASSPRAGDGYTF. The CDR3 DNA is TGTGCCAGCAGCCCTAGGGCAGGGGACGGCTACACCTTC. Full variable domain (missing parts from reference TRBV7-6 and TRBJ1-2): GAGVSQSPRYKVTKRGQDVALRCDPISGHVSLYWYRQALGQGPEFLTYFNYEAQQDKSGLPNDRFSAERPEGSISTLTIQRTEQRDSAMYRCASSPRAGDGYTFGSGTRLTVV.

The chain couples TRBV7-3 to TRBJ1-1, with a possible D match to TRBD1 (5 bases). The V gene lost 2 bases and the J gene lost 4 bases, with 14 bases spanning the gap. This CDR3 contains 15 residues. Germline V gene data show CDR1 as SGHTA and CDR2 as FQGTGA. In nucleotides, the CDR3 is TGTGCCAGCAGCTTATACGGGGCGTTAAGCACTGAAGCTTTCTTT. It codes for CASSLYGALSTEAFF.

The rearrangement links TRBV3-1 to TRBJ2-3; 10 bases match TRBD2. CDR3 length equals 17 residues. V lost 4 bases and J lost 2; bases outside the gene matches: 9. Germline values: CDR1 LGHDT, CDR2 YNNKEL (reference sequence). The CDR3 here is CASSPGLAASYTDTQYF. CDR3 nucleotide sequence: TGTGCCAGCAGCCCCGGACTAGCGGCATCCTACACAGATACGCAGTATTTT.

This rearrangement joins TRBV18 to TRBJ2-1; D is perhaps TRBD2 (5 bases). Germline V gene lookup returns CDR1 KGHSH and CDR2 LQKENI. CDR3 length equals 15 residues. V lost 6 bases and J lost 2, with 14 bases in between. The CDR3 nucleotides are TGTGCCAGCTCCCTTCGCGGAGGCACCTACAATGAGCAGTTCTTC. Translating gives CASSLRGGTYNEQFF.

The sample holds one count of this clonotype. The rearrangement joins TRBV11-2 to TRBJ2-7; D remains ambiguous. The V gene lost 3 bases and the J gene lost 4 bases, with 7 bases spanning the gap. The CDR3 spans 12 residues. Germline V CDR1 and CDR2: SGHAT, FQNNGV. The CDR3 bases are TGTGCCAGCAGCTTCACCAGATACGAGCAGTACTTC. It translates to CASSFTRYEQYF.

The V call is TRBV18, the J call TRBJ2-7, with a weak D call TRBD2 (5 bases). The CDR3 spans 16 residues. Looked up from germline, CDR1 is KGHSH and CDR2 is LQKENI. V shed 1 base and J shed 0 bases, with 13 bases lying between them. This chain's CDR3 is CASSPRGQDSSYEQYF. The CDR3 DNA follows: TGTGCCAGCTCACCACGAGGGCAGGATAGCTCCTACGAGCAGTACTTC. The variable domain in full, with the rest retrieved from reference TRBV18 and TRBJ2-7, is NAGVMQNPRHLVRRRGQEARLRCSPMKGHSHVYWYRQLPEEGLKFMVYLQKENIIDESGMPKERFSAEFPKEGPSILRIQQVVRGDSAAYFCASSPRGQDSSYEQYFGPGTRLTVT.

This sequence joins TRBV27 and TRBJ1-5; D might be TRBD1 (5 bases). Trimming took off 3 bases at V and 2 bases at J, with 11 bases between the two ends. CDR3 length: 15 amino acids. The germline V gene encodes CDR1 MNHEY and CDR2 SMNVEV (reference sequence). DNA for the CDR3: TGTGCCAGCAGTTTTACCAGGGATGGCAATCAGCCCCAGCATTTT. Translation: CASSFTRDGNQPQHF.

This clonotype has just a few counts. This chain uses TRBV20-1 with TRBJ2-7, with 9 bases fitting TRBD2. Losses at the gene ends were 5 bases for V and 3 bases for J; bases not matched to a gene: 14. The CDR3 spans 16 residues. Germline lookup yields CDR1 DFQATT and CDR2 SNEGSKA (reference sequence). The CDR3 here is CSASTPWGSGSYEQYF. The DNA for the CDR3 is TGCAGTGCTTCAACCCCCTGGGGTAGCGGGAGCTACGAGCAGTACTTC.

Regarding this clonotype: The germline gene is not matched at one end of the junction; a read error may be the cause. The genes are TRBV6-4 and TRBJ2-1; the match to TRBD1 covers 9 bases. The CDR3 is made up of 16 amino acids. Germline CDR1 MRHNA, CDR2 SNTAGT. CDR3 nucleotides: TGTGCCAGCAGCCCATCGACAGGGGGTTCCTACAACGAGCAGTTCTTC. This translates into CASSPSTGGSYNEQFF.

The J gene is TRBJ2-7, the V gene TRBV20-1, with 11 bases that match TRBD2. Germline V lookup: CDR1 DFQATT, CDR2 SNEGSKA (reference sequence). This CDR3 has 15 amino acids. V lost 3 bases and J lost 3; bases outside the gene matches: 7. The CDR3 loop is CSASPGTSGYYEQYF. CDR3 nucleotide sequence: TGCAGTGCTAGCCCCGGGACTAGCGGTTACTACGAGCAGTACTTC.

This clonotype has more than one count but fewer than ten. The chain joins TRBV7-3 to TRBJ2-7; D may be TRBD2 (5 bases). CDR1 and CDR2 from the germline V gene are SGHTA and FQGTGA. The CDR3 consists of 15 residues. V was shortened by 2 bases and J by 5 bases, with 16 bases between the two germline ends. CDR3 amino acids: CASSLGLGAVHEQYF. The CDR3 DNA reads as TGTGCCAGCAGCTTAGGGCTGGGAGCGGTCCACGAGCAGTACTTC. Using reference TRBV7-3 and TRBJ2-7 for the parts outside the CDR3, the full variable domain is GAGVSQTPSNKVTEKGKYVELRCDPISGHTALYWYRQSLGQGPEFLIYFQGTGAADDSGLPNDRFFAVRPEGSVSTLKIQRTERGDSAVYLCASSLGLGAVHEQYFGPGTRLTVT.

At least ten counts were recorded for this clonotype. V gene TRBV10-3 combines with J gene TRBJ1-6; unclear D gene. Trimming took off 3 bases at V and 0 bases at J, with 21 bases between the two ends. Germline CDR1 and CDR2: ENHRY and SYGVKD. CDR3 length: 20 residues. CDR3 sequence reads: CAISDHPRVGPSSYNSPLHF. The DNA of the CDR3 is TGTGCCATCAGTGATCATCCCCGGGTTGGTCCGAGCTCCTATAATTCACCCCTCCACTTT.